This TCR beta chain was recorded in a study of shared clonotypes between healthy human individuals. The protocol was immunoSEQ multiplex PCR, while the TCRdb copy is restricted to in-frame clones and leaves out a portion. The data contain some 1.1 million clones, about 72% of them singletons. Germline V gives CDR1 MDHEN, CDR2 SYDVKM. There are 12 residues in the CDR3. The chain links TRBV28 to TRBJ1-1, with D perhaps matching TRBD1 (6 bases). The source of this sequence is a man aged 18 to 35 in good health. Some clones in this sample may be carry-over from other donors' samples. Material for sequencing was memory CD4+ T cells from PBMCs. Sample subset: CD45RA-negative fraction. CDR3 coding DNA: TGTGCTGGGGGGGGGCCCAGCACTGAAGCTTTCTTT. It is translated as CAGGGPSTEAFF.